What follows are 27 T cell receptor beta chains derived from one specimen sequenced in a study of T cells after yellow fever vaccination. TCRdb analysed the 5' RACE reads with MiXCR anew, one entry per CDR3 protein. The repertoire holds 300,000 or so distinct CDR3 sequences, with approximately 8% as singletons. The sample was PBMCs, taken about 41 days after the first yellow fever vaccination. The origin of the receptors is a man in his late teens or twenties who received the YFV17D yellow fever vaccine.

This clonotype has a handful of counts. The V gene is TRBV20-1, the J gene TRBJ2-6; 7 bases fit TRBD1. There are 16 residues in the CDR3. The ends lost 6 bases at V and 2 bases at J; junction bases unmatched: 10. CDR1 is DFQATT, CDR2 SNEGSKA, per germline (reference sequence). The CDR3 DNA is TGCAGTGCCTCAACAGGGGTGGAGACTGGGGCCAACGTCCTGACTTTC. Amino acids: CSASTGVETGANVLTF.

The rearrangement uses TRBV20-1 and TRBJ1-2, with TRBD1 matching over 7 bases. The V segment lost 1 base and the J segment 14 bases; nucleotides outside the gene matches: 13. Germline assignment: CDR1 DFQATT and CDR2 SNEGSKA (reference sequence). This CDR3 has 13 residues. The CDR3 DNA sequence: TGCAGTGCTAGAGCGTCGGACAGGTCCAAGTGGACCTTC. Its translation is CSARASDRSKWTF.

This clonotype has just a few counts. The V call is TRBV5-1, the J call TRBJ2-2; no clear D gene. With 0 bases removed from V and 0 bases from J, the gap between germline ends came to 12 bases. The V gene's germline CDR1 is SGHRS and CDR2 YFSETQ. The CDR3 spans 17 residues. In DNA, the CDR3 is TGCGCCAGCAGCTTGGAAACCGCCCTCGCGAACACCGGGGAGCTGTTTTTT. It encodes CASSLETALANTGELFF.

This clonotype appeared many times. The chain joins TRBV6-5 to TRBJ1-6; D remains unclear. There are 15 residues in the CDR3. The germline gives CDR1 MNHEY, CDR2 SVGAGI. Between the trimmed V and J ends, which lost 7 bases and 10 bases, there was a span of 20 bases. CDR3 protein: CASTQSEAYRSPLHF. The CDR3, as DNA: TGTGCCAGCACCCAATCCGAGGCCTACCGGTCACCCCTCCACTTT.

The chain is built from TRBV7-9 and TRBJ2-3; weak D call: TRBD2 (5 bases). V lost 3 bases and J lost 4, with 5 bases in between. This CDR3 is 12 amino acids long. CDR1 and CDR2 from the germline V gene are SEHNR and FQNEAQ (reference sequence). In DNA, the CDR3 is TGTGCCAGCAGCTTGGACTCAGATACGCAGTATTTT. This codes for CASSLDSDTQYF.

This chain uses TRBV6-1 with TRBJ2-7; 9 bases line up with TRBD1. Germline values: CDR1 MNHNS, CDR2 SASEGT. The CDR3 length is 14 residues. V lost 6 bases to trimming and J lost 2 bases; unmatched junction nucleotides: 5. This CDR3 reads CASRSRDRAYEQYV. The CDR3 nucleotides read TGTGCCAGCAGATCCCGGGACAGGGCCTACGAGCAGTACGTC.

This rearrangement joins TRBV6-1 to TRBJ1-2; tentative D call: TRBD1 (5 bases). Germline CDR1 is MNHNS and CDR2 is SASEGT. V was trimmed by 6 bases and J by 8 bases, leaving 25 bases between them. CDR3 length equals 16 residues. The CDR3 loop reads CASSPQLVAGEGGYTF. CDR3 DNA sequence: TGTGCCAGCAGCCCTCAACTCGTCGCGGGGGAAGGAGGCTACACCTTC.

This clonotype came up a few times. The chain employs TRBV7-6 and TRBJ1-4; 10 bases are shared with TRBD1. Germline-derived CDR1 and CDR2 are SGHVS and FNYEAQ. V lost 5 bases to trimming and J lost 7 bases; unmatched junction nucleotides: 13. The CDR3 has 17 residues. The CDR3 spells CASSLGQGIIGTEKLFF. The CDR3 DNA reads TGTGCCAGCAGCCTGGGACAGGGGATAATTGGGACTGAAAAACTGTTTTTT.

The V call is TRBV20-1, the J call TRBJ2-3; no reliable D call. CDR1 and CDR2 from the germline V gene are DFQATT and SNEGSKA (reference sequence). Trimming left V 4 bases short and J 8 bases short, with 13 bases between. The CDR3 has 12 amino acids. CDR3 amino acids: CSAIPAPVTQYF. CDR3 sequence (DNA): TGCAGTGCTATCCCCGCTCCGGTTACGCAGTATTTT.

There are many counts of this clonotype. Germline and junction disagree at one end, which may indicate a read error. This chain connects TRBV20-1 to TRBJ1-3; a possible D gene is TRBD1 (6 bases). The germline CDR1 and CDR2 sequences are DFQATT and SNEGSKA (reference sequence). The CDR3 spans 15 residues. The CDR3 DNA follows: TGCAGTGCCAGAGGGGACACTGACTCTGGAAACACCATATATTTT. Translating gives CSARGDTDSGNTIYF.

The chain carries TRBV5-4 and TRBJ2-2; TRBD2 matches at 8 bases. The CDR3 consists of 15 residues. V was clipped by 9 bases and J by 2 bases; unmatched bases: 9. Germline CDR1 reads SGHNT; CDR2 reads YYREEE (reference sequence). CDR3 sequence (DNA): TGTGCCACCGGACCCGGGACTAGAAACACCGGGGAGCTGTTTTTT. Amino acids: CATGPGTRNTGELFF.

The rearrangement links TRBV4-1 to TRBJ1-2; D remains ambiguous. Trimming left V 2 bases short and J 13 bases short, with 17 bases between. Germline CDR1 reads MGHRA; CDR2 reads YSYEKL. This CDR3 is built from 13 residues. CDR3 sequence (DNA): TGCGCCAGCAGCCAACCGGACGGTCTGGTCGGCACCTTC. Translating it yields CASSQPDGLVGTF.

This clonotype was counted between two and nine times. The chain links TRBV5-5 to TRBJ1-1; 8 bases are shared with TRBD1. With V trimmed by 6 bases and J by 6 bases, 7 bases remained unmatched. Germline CDR1 and CDR2: SGHKS and YYEKEE (reference sequence). The CDR3 has 13 amino acids. The chain's CDR3 is CASIGIQGAEAFF. Written as DNA, the CDR3 is TGTGCCAGCATCGGCATACAGGGGGCTGAAGCTTTCTTT.

This clonotype was observed at least ten times. V is TRBV10-3 and J is TRBJ2-2, with D tentatively TRBD1 (6 bases). The germline V and J ends were trimmed by 3 bases and 3 bases, with 14 bases remaining between them. The germline gives CDR1 ENHRY, CDR2 SYGVKD. The CDR3 is 16 amino acids. The chain's CDR3 is CAISDMTGSDTGELFF. CDR3 bases: TGTGCCATCAGTGATATGACAGGTTCGGACACCGGGGAGCTGTTTTTT.

Ten or more counts support this clonotype. This rearrangement joins TRBV4-3 to TRBJ2-3, with 9 bases identical to TRBD2. V lost 1 base and J lost 1; bases outside the gene matches: 0. CDR3 length: 15 residues. In germline, CDR1 is LGHNA, CDR2 YSLEER. The DNA of the CDR3 is TGCGCCAGCAGCCAAGCTAGCGGGGGCACAGATACGCAGTATTTT. It encodes CASSQASGGTDTQYF.

The CDR3 region is CASSTEQARNTGELFF. DNA for the CDR3: TGTGCCAGCAGTACCGAACAGGCCAGGAACACCGGGGAGCTGTTTTTT. The rearrangement joins TRBV12-3 or TRBV12-4 to TRBJ2-2; TRBD1 might be the D (5 bases). V lost 5 bases, J lost 1 base, and 14 bases lay in between. The CDR3 covers 16 residues.

This clonotype has more than one count but fewer than ten. The V and J genes are TRBV29-1 and TRBJ1-2; 9 bases align to TRBD1. Looked up from germline, CDR1 is SQVTM and CDR2 is ANQGSEA. This CDR3 has 13 residues. J gave up 6 bases and V 7 bases, and 9 bases lay outside the gene matches. The CDR3 nucleotides read TGCAGCGCAAAAGGACAGGGGAGGAATGGCTACACCTTC. It encodes CSAKGQGRNGYTF.

Only a few counts were recorded for this clonotype. The rearrangement links TRBV6-5 to TRBJ1-2; D is possibly TRBD1 (5 bases). CDR1 MNHEY and CDR2 SVGAGI come from the germline V gene. The CDR3 is 12 amino acids. The germline V and J ends were trimmed by 6 bases and 7 bases, with 12 bases remaining between them. CDR3 in DNA: TGTGCCAGCAGCCGGGACCCCGGTGGCTACACCTTC. It yields the protein CASSRDPGGYTF.

The sample holds a few counts of this clonotype. The V gene is TRBV12-3 or TRBV12-4, the J gene TRBJ1-5, with D perhaps matching TRBD1 (6 bases). The germline V and J ends were trimmed by 1 base and 11 bases, with 9 bases remaining between them. The CDR3 runs 12 residues. In DNA form, the CDR3 reads TGTGCCAGCAGTTTAGGGACAGTGGCCCAGCATTTT. Translated: CASSLGTVAQHF.

There are a few counts of this clonotype. The chain joins TRBV28 to TRBJ1-6; no clear D. The CDR3 is made up of 12 amino acids. Trimming stripped 6 bases from V and 9 bases from J, with 9 bases between. Germline V gene lookup returns CDR1 MDHEN and CDR2 SYDVKM. This CDR3 is CASSAEFSPLHF. CDR3 in DNA: TGTGCCAGCAGCGCCGAATTTTCACCCCTCCACTTT.

The chain is built from TRBV19 and TRBJ1-2; D gene uncertain. Germline loops: CDR1 LNHDA, CDR2 SQIVND (reference sequence). Trimming removed 5 bases from V and 3 bases from J, with 16 bases in between. This CDR3 has 15 residues. This CDR3 is CASSLLLEAYYGYTF. CDR3 sequence (DNA): TGTGCCAGTAGTTTGTTGCTCGAGGCATACTATGGCTACACCTTC.

With respect to this clonotype: The junction departs from germline at one end; a sequencing error may be responsible. The CDR3 bases are TGCGTCAGCAGCTTGGGAGACAGTAGCACAGATACGCAGTATTTT. It codes for CVSSLGDSSTDTQYF. The chain joins TRBV5-1 to TRBJ2-3; D assignment may be TRBD1 or TRBD2 (5 bases each). Germline CDR1 and CDR2: SGHRS and YFSETQ. The CDR3 covers 15 residues.

This clonotype was picked up a small number of times. The V call is TRBV6-1, the J call TRBJ1-1; D unresolved. This CDR3 contains 14 residues. In germline, CDR1 is MNHNS, CDR2 SASEGT. Trimming stripped 1 base from V and 4 bases from J, with 10 bases between. CDR3 sequence: CASSEVPRSTEAFF. In DNA, the CDR3 is TGTGCCAGCAGTGAAGTCCCGAGGAGCACTGAAGCTTTCTTT.

This clonotype turned up a few times. The genes are TRBV6-5 and TRBJ1-3; weak D call: TRBD1 (6 bases). The germline V and J ends were trimmed by 3 bases and 4 bases, with 13 bases remaining between them. Germline assignment: CDR1 MNHEY and CDR2 SVGAGI. The CDR3 spans 15 residues. The CDR3 coding sequence is TGTGCCAGCAGTTATCAGGGGCGCATAGGAAACACCATATATTTT. As protein: CASSYQGRIGNTIYF.

This clonotype showed up many times. The chain uses TRBV12-3 or TRBV12-4 and TRBJ2-7; 10 bases agree with TRBD1. The CDR3 extends over 15 amino acids. J was trimmed by 3 bases and V by 6 bases; bases with no gene match: 8. The CDR3 coding sequence is TGTGCCAGCAGCCCCGGACAGGGGGGATTCTACGAGCAGTACTTC. As protein: CASSPGQGGFYEQYF.

This clonotype was picked up many times. This chain joins TRBV7-2 and TRBJ2-5, with D perhaps matching TRBD1 (6 bases). Trimming removed 5 bases at V and 4 bases at J, with 17 bases between. The germline CDR1 and CDR2 sequences are SGHTA and FQGNSA. The CDR3 runs 15 residues. CDR3 sequence (DNA): TGTGCCAGCAGCCCAGCCAGACAGGATCCAGAGACCCAGTACTTC. Protein: CASSPARQDPETQYF.

The gene calls are TRBV4-2 and TRBJ1-2; 7 nucleotides line up with TRBD1. This CDR3 contains 16 residues. The V gene end was trimmed by 4 bases and the J gene end by 4 bases; junction bases not matched to a gene: 12. The germline V gene encodes CDR1 LGHNA and CDR2 YNFKEQ. The CDR3 nucleotides read TGTGCCAGCAGCCCTGGAAACGACAGGGTTGGCTATGGCTACACCTTC. Translating it yields CASSPGNDRVGYGYTF.